This section outlines one TCR beta chain sequence together with its context. Here immunoSEQ multiplex PCR was the method, and the copy in TCRdb shows in-frame clones only, minus some. The table lists about 72,000 clones, over 80% of them singletons. CDR1 MGHRA and CDR2 YSYEKL come from the germline V gene. Trimming removed 0 bases from V and 6 bases from J, with 6 bases in between. The CDR3 contains 13 residues. These data belong to a study of technical replicates of blood from several donors. This chain joins TRBV4-1 and TRBJ2-1; D uncertain. Sequenced material: T cells isolated from PBMCs. This receptor was taken from a human donor in good health. CDR3 nucleotides: TGCGCCAGCAGCCAAGATAGAGTCAATGAGCAGTTCTTC. It yields the protein CASSQDRVNEQFF.